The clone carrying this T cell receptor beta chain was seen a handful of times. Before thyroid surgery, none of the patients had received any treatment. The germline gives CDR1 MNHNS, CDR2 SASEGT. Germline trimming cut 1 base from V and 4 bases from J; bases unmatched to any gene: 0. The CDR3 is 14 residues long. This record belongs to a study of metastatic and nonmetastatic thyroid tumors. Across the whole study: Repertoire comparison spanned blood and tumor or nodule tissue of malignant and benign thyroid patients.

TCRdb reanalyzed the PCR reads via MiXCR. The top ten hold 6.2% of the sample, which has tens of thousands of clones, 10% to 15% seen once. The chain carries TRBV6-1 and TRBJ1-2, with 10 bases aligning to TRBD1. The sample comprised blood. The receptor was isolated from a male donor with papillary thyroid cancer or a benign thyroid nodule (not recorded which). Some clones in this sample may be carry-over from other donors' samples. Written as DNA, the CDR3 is TGTGCCAGCAGTGAAGGGACAGGGGGCTATGGCTACACCTTC. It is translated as CASSEGTGGYGYTF.